What follows are 23 T cell receptor beta chains derived from one specimen sequenced in a study of human T cells and chemical hapten exposure. Using its own MiXCR run on the RACE reads, TCRdb lists one record per CDR3 protein. The profile shows about 40,000 distinct CDR3 sequences, roughly a tenth of them singletons. Time point denoted: pre-sensitization, week 0. This sample's treatment: therapeutic diphenylcyclopropenone sensitization with weekly scalp DPC. This sample comprised whole blood, obtained in connection with sensitization to the hapten diphenylcyclopropenone (DPC). These receptors were obtained from a young man with alopecia areata. Some clones in this sample may be carry-over from other donors' samples.

This clonotype was counted between two and nine times. This chain links TRBV29-1 with TRBJ2-3; TRBD1 matches 8 bases. Germline V gene sequence: CDR1 SQVTM, CDR2 ANQGSEA. The CDR3 is made up of 13 amino acids. The V segment lost 3 bases and the J segment 3 bases; nucleotides outside the gene matches: 2. CDR3 loop: CSVDDRGTDTQYF. CDR3 nucleotides: TGCAGCGTTGACGACAGGGGTACAGATACGCAGTATTTT.

About this clonotype itself: This may come from a read error, since a much larger clone is one base off. The DNA of the CDR3 is TGTGCCAGCAGCTTAGGCTCAAGGCTTATGAACACTGAAGCTTTCTTT. It encodes CASSLGSRLMNTEAFF. The J gene is TRBJ1-1, the V gene TRBV11-3; no clear D gene. Per germline, CDR1 SGHNT and CDR2 YENEEA. V lost 1 base, J lost 0 bases, and 12 bases lay in between. The CDR3 is made up of 16 amino acids.

This clonotype has a count of ten or more. The chain is built from TRBV20-1 and TRBJ1-2; D is unresolved. The CDR3 runs 12 residues. V lost 0 bases, J lost 5 bases, and 7 bases lay in between. Germline lookup yields CDR1 DFQATT and CDR2 SNEGSKA (reference sequence). In DNA form, the CDR3 reads TGCAGTGCTAGAGATAAGAAGTATGGCTACACCTTC. This codes for CSARDKKYGYTF.

The V and J genes are TRBV12-3 or TRBV12-4 and TRBJ2-2, with no clear D. The V and J ends lost 1 base and 1 base respectively, with 4 bases between them. CDR3 length equals 14 residues. CDR3 residues: CASSLVQNTGELFF. The CDR3 nucleotides are TGTGCCAGCAGTTTAGTCCAGAACACCGGGGAGCTGTTTTTT.

This clonotype was detected many times. This rearrangement joins TRBV18 to TRBJ2-2; unclear D gene. This CDR3 has 18 residues. V lost 1 base, J lost 9 bases, and 24 bases lay in between. From germline, CDR1 is KGHSH and CDR2 LQKENI. CDR3 in DNA: TGTGCCAGCTCACCACAGCCGGCCGGAATACGCGATCCCCGGGAGCTGTTTTTT. It yields the protein CASSPQPAGIRDPRELFF.

The rearrangement uses TRBV7-2 and TRBJ2-1; 7 nucleotides line up with TRBD1. Germline loops: CDR1 SGHTA, CDR2 FQGNSA. The V gene end was trimmed by 5 bases and the J gene end by 3 bases; junction bases not matched to a gene: 10. This CDR3 comprises 16 residues. The CDR3 is CASSQTGAALYNEQFF. DNA of the CDR3: TGTGCCAGCAGCCAAACAGGGGCCGCCCTCTACAATGAGCAGTTCTTC.

The J gene is TRBJ2-1, the V gene TRBV2; no definite D call. Germline V CDR1 and CDR2: SNHLY, FYNNEI. Trimming took 3 bases from V and 2 from J, leaving 5 bases between them. There are 13 residues in the CDR3. In DNA, the CDR3 is TGTGCCAGCAGTGACGATGCCTACAATGAGCAGTTCTTC. Its translation: CASSDDAYNEQFF.

V and J are TRBV9 and TRBJ2-1, with a tentative D call TRBD1 (6 bases). The germline V and J ends were trimmed by 2 bases and 1 base, with 10 bases remaining between them. The V gene's germline CDR1 is SGDLS and CDR2 YYNGEE. The CDR3 sequence is 15 residues long. In nucleotides, the CDR3 is TGTGCCAGCAGCGTGGAGACAGGTTCCTACAATGAGCAGTTCTTC. This sequence encodes CASSVETGSYNEQFF.

The chain is built from TRBV6-2 or TRBV6-3 and TRBJ2-2; possibly TRBD2 for D (6 bases). Germline V lookup: CDR1 MNHEY, CDR2 SVGEGT. The V gene lost 6 bases and the J gene lost 0 bases, with 14 bases spanning the gap. This CDR3 contains 16 residues. The DNA of the CDR3 is TGTGCCAGCAGGTACATTAGCGGAGCGAACACCGGGGAGCTGTTTTTT. Translating gives CASRYISGANTGELFF.

There are many counts of this clonotype. The V and J genes are TRBV29-1 and TRBJ2-5; D is ambiguous. V lost 5 bases and J lost 0, with 7 bases in between. The CDR3 is 12 amino acids. Germline CDR1 and CDR2: SQVTM and ANQGSEA. CDR3 in amino acids: CSVWRDQETQYF. For the CDR3, the DNA is TGCAGCGTTTGGAGAGACCAAGAGACCCAGTACTTC.

This clonotype was counted many times. This chain uses TRBV20-1 with TRBJ1-2, with unresolved D. Trimming cost V 4 bases and J 7 bases, with 10 bases left between them. The germline V gene encodes CDR1 DFQATT and CDR2 SNEGSKA (reference sequence). This CDR3 is 11 amino acids long. Here the CDR3 reads CSAIDPPGYTF. For the CDR3, the DNA is TGCAGTGCTATAGACCCGCCTGGCTACACCTTC.

This clonotype showed up just a few times. The CDR3 protein is CASNSGTTGNTIYF. The CDR3 DNA sequence: TGTGCCAGCAACTCCGGGACAACTGGAAACACCATATATTTT. The rearrangement joins TRBV28 to TRBJ1-3; possibly TRBD1 for D (6 bases). The germline V gene has CDR1 MDHEN and CDR2 SYDVKM. Between the trimmed V and J ends, which lost 7 bases and 2 bases, there was a span of 12 bases. There are 14 residues in the CDR3.

This clonotype was seen more than once but under ten times. The V and J genes are TRBV5-1 and TRBJ2-3; D is unresolved. Germline lookup yields CDR1 SGHRS and CDR2 YFSETQ. The germline V and J ends were trimmed by 1 base and 7 bases, with 10 bases remaining between them. This CDR3 is built from 13 residues. Here the CDR3 DNA reads TGCGCCAGCAGCTTGACTGATAGTAATACGCAGTATTTT. Translation: CASSLTDSNTQYF.

This clonotype was recorded at least ten times. The gene calls are TRBV7-9 and TRBJ2-5, with TRBD1 matching over 8 bases. Germline V gene lookup returns CDR1 SEHNR and CDR2 FQNEAQ (reference sequence). V trimming: 5 bases; J trimming: 4 bases; junction bases outside the gene matches: 12. The CDR3 extends over 16 amino acids. The CDR3 DNA is TGTGCCAGCAGCCCTCGGACAGGGTATAGTGTAGAGACCCAGTACTTC. This gives the protein CASSPRTGYSVETQYF.

CDR3 DNA: TGTGCCATCGGGGGGACAACCTACGAGCAGTACTTC. Encoded protein: CAIGGTTYEQYF. The gene calls are TRBV10-3 and TRBJ2-7; D could derive from TRBD1 or TRBD2 (6 bases each). This CDR3 is 12 amino acids long. V lost 8 bases, J lost 2 bases, and 10 bases lay in between. Germline CDR1 ENHRY, CDR2 SYGVKD.

V usage is TRBV20-1 and J usage is TRBJ2-3, with D hard to call. Per the germline V gene, CDR1 is DFQATT and CDR2 is SNEGSKA (reference sequence). The V end lost 4 bases, the J end lost 3 bases, and 20 bases lay between the germline ends. The CDR3 totals 16 residues. The CDR3 sequence: CSATTSGRLGTDTQYF. The CDR3 DNA follows: TGCAGTGCTACTACTTCCGGCAGGCTGGGAACAGATACGCAGTATTTT.

This clonotype was picked up many times. The chain uses TRBV11-2 and TRBJ2-7; D is perhaps TRBD1 (6 bases). V lost 5 bases and J 3 bases, leaving 14 bases between the germline ends. CDR3 length: 14 residues. CDR1 is SGHAT, CDR2 FQNNGV, per germline. The CDR3 DNA follows: TGTGCCAGCAGCCCCCAAGGGGGTATCTACGAGCAGTACTTC. Translation gives CASSPQGGIYEQYF.

The sample holds many counts of this clonotype. The rearrangement links TRBV20-1 to TRBJ2-7; D call uncertain. Germline V CDR1 and CDR2: DFQATT, SNEGSKA (reference sequence). V was shortened by 0 bases and J by 4 bases, with 13 bases between the two germline ends. The CDR3 has 14 residues. CDR3 protein: CSARDLVVGYEQYF. In DNA, the CDR3 is TGCAGTGCTAGAGATCTGGTTGTGGGGTACGAGCAGTACTTC.

This clonotype was counted ten times or more. The V and J genes are TRBV7-9 and TRBJ2-2, with 7 bases identical to TRBD2. The CDR3 has 16 amino acids. Germline V lookup: CDR1 SEHNR, CDR2 FQNEAQ (reference sequence). Trimming took 5 bases from V and 5 from J; bases not matched to a gene: 11. The CDR3 reads CASSAAGIRWTGELFF. For the CDR3, the DNA is TGTGCCAGCAGCGCAGCGGGAATAAGATGGACCGGGGAGCTGTTTTTT.

V is TRBV6-2 or TRBV6-3 and J is TRBJ2-6; D is undetermined. Germline values: CDR1 MNHEY, CDR2 SVGEGT. The CDR3 contains 13 residues. The ends were cut back, 7 bases at V and 2 bases at J, with 6 bases in the middle. CDR3 sequence reads: CASNRAGANVLTF. The CDR3 DNA follows: TGTGCCAGCAATCGGGCTGGGGCCAACGTCCTGACTTTC.

The V call is TRBV5-1, the J call TRBJ1-4; 7 bases align to TRBD1. The V gene's germline CDR1 is SGHRS and CDR2 YFSETQ. V was pared by 4 bases and J by 7 bases, with 10 bases of the junction left unmatched. This CDR3 comprises 15 residues. CDR3 DNA sequence: TGCGCCAGCAGCATAACAGGGGCACCTATTGAAAAACTGTTTTTT. It specifies CASSITGAPIEKLFF. Full variable domain (outside the CDR3, taken from reference TRBV5-1 and TRBJ1-4): KAGVTQTPRYLIKTRGQQVTLSCSPISGHRSVSWYQQTPGQGLQFLFEYFSETQRNKGNFPGRFSGRQFSNSRSEMNVSTLELGDSALYLCASSITGAPIEKLFFGSGTQLSVL.

V is TRBV6-1 and J is TRBJ1-2, with D hard to call. V was clipped by 9 bases and J by 4 bases, with 18 bases between them. There are 14 residues in the CDR3. Per germline, CDR1 MNHNS and CDR2 SASEGT. CDR3 sequence reads: CASQKAGHPYGYTF. Here the CDR3 DNA reads TGTGCCAGTCAAAAGGCGGGTCACCCCTATGGCTACACCTTC.

The chain recombines TRBV6-1 with TRBJ1-1; D gene ambiguous. CDR3 length equals 11 residues. V lost 4 bases and J lost 5, with 5 bases in between. CDR1 is MNHNS, CDR2 SASEGT, per germline. The CDR3 spells CASSARTEAFF. The CDR3 coding sequence is TGTGCCAGCAGTGCTAGGACTGAAGCTTTCTTT.